This T cell receptor (beta chain) was recorded in a study of radiation and T cells in renal cell carcinoma. Findings of the study overall: In blood, top tumor clones expanded by 2 weeks, shrinking by 4.

The assay was immunoSEQ multiplex PCR, and TCRdb's table has in-frame clones only and misses some. The sample includes about 170,000 clones, less than 90% seen only once; the top ten take over 9%. Germline CDR1 SEHNR, CDR2 FQNEAQ (reference sequence). The CDR3 runs 14 residues. The time point: blood 4 weeks post-SBRT, at nephrectomy. Documented treatment: 15 Gy SBRT to primary tumor, nephrectomy 4 weeks later. Radiation-treated patients gave blood at baseline, week 2 and week 4. For this clone: Antigen: not known. Relative to the germline gene, one junction end is altered; a read error may explain this. In the same sample, other DNA sequences code for this CDR3.

The rearrangement links TRBV7-9 to TRBJ2-7, with D possibly being TRBD2 (6 bases). The sequencing here drew on blood, taken from a patient whose treatment included radiotherapy and nephrectomy. The sequence was collected from a woman aged 45-65 years with renal cell carcinoma. The CDR3 here is CASSLAGGAYEQYF. In DNA form, the CDR3 reads TGTGCCAGCAGCCTAGCCGGGGGAGCCTACGAGCAGTACTTC.